The sequence of this T cell receptor beta chain was determined in a study of read filtering for tumor transcriptome and immune sequencing. Study-level background: RNA-seq yielded only roughly 85 to 1,400 TCR reads, IR-seq about 3.5 to 10.27 million. Study-wide findings and caveats: The CD138-negative fraction was mixed bone marrow immune cells, not pure T cells.

The CDR3 contains 13 residues. Germline trimming cut 6 bases from V and 4 bases from J; bases unmatched to any gene: 2. Of note for this clonotype: The target antigen is unknown.

Molecular barcoded adaptors covering alpha/delta and beta/gamma chains were used on approximately 440 ng RNA. TCRdb re-called the reads with MiXCR, one entry per CDR3 protein. Here the sample spans 35,000 to 40,000 distinct CDR3 sequences, roughly 13% being singletons. This rearrangement joins TRBV12-3 or TRBV12-4 to TRBJ2-2, with 7 nucleotides matching TRBD2. The material sequenced was a population of CD138-negative cells sorted from bone marrow. The clonotype was recovered from a donor at least 40 years old with multiple myeloma. The CDR3 DNA sequence: TGTGCCAGCAGCTGGGGGGGCACCGGGGAGCTGTTTTTT. The encoded protein is CASSWGGTGELFF.